This T cell receptor (beta chain) is drawn from a study of cytomegalovirus exposure and HLA in healthy donors. In germline, CDR1 is MNHNY, CDR2 SVGAGI (reference sequence). The junction had 2 bases not matched to a gene; V was cut back by 5 bases and J by 1 base. The CDR3 is made up of 15 amino acids. Use of 60 Vbeta and 13 Jbeta primers characterized the PCR. Repertoires were generated with immunoSEQ multiplex PCR, while TCRdb's copy carries only in-frame clones and drops some. The profile covers approximately 170,000 clones, with roughly 84% appearing a single time and about 1.5% taken by the ten largest.

Sequences were obtained from PBMCs. The sequence was obtained from a male donor in good health and CMV-seronegative. J is TRBJ2-1 and V is TRBV6-6; 10 nucleotides match TRBD1. DNA of the CDR3: TGTGCCAGCAGTCCGGGACAGGGGTCCTACAATGAGCAGTTCTTC. Its translation is CASSPGQGSYNEQFF.